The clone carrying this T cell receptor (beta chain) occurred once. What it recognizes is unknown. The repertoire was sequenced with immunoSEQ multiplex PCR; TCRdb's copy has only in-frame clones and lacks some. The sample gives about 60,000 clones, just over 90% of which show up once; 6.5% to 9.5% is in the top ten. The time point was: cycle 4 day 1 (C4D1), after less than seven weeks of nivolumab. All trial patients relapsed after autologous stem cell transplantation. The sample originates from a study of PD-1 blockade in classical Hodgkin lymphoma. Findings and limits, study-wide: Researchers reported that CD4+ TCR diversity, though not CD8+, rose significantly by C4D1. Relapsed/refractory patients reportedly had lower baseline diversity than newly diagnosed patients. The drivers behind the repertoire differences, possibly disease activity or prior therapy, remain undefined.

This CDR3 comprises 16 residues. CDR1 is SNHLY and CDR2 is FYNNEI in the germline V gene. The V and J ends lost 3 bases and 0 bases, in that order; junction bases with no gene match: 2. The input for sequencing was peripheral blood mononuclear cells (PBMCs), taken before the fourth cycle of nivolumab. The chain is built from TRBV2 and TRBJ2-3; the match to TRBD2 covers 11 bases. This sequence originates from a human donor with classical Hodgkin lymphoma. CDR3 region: CASSEGTSGSTDTQYF. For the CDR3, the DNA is TGTGCCAGCAGTGAGGGGACTAGCGGTAGCACAGATACGCAGTATTTT.